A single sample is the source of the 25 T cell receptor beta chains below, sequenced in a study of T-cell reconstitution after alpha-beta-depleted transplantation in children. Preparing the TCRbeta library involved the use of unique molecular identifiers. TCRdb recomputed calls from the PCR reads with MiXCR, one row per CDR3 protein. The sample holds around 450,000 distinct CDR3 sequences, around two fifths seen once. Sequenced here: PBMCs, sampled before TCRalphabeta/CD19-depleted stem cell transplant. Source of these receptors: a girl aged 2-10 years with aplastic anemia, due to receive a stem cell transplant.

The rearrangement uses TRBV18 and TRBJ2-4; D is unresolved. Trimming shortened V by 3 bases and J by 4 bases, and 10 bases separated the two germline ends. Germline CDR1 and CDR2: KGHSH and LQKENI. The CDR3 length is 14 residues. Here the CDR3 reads CASSPLGLKNIQYF. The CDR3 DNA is TGTGCCAGCTCACCCTTGGGGTTGAAAAACATTCAGTACTTC.

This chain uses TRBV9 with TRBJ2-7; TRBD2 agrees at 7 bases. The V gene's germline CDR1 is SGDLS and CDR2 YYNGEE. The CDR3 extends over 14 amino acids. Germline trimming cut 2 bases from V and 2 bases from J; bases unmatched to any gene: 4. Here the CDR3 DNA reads TGTGCCAGCAGCGTGGGAGGGGAACCCTACGAGCAGTACTTC. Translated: CASSVGGEPYEQYF.

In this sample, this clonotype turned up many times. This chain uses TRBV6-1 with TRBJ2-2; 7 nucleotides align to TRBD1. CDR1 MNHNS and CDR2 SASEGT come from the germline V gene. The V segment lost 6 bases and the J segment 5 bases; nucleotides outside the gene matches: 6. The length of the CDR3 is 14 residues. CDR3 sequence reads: CASSRQGKTGELFF. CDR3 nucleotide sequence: TGTGCCAGCAGCCGACAGGGAAAGACCGGGGAGCTGTTTTTT.

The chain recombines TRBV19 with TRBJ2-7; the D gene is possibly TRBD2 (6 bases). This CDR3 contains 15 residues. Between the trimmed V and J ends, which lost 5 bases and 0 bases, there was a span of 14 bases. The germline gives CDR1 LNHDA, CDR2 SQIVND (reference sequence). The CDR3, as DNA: TGTGCCAGTAGTGCCCGGGACTCGAGCTCCTACGAGCAGTACTTC. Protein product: CASSARDSSSYEQYF.

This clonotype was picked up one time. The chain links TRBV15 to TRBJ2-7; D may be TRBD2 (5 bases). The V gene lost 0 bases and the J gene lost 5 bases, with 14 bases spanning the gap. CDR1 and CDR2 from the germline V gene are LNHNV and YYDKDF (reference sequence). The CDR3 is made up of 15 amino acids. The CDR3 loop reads CATSRERTSRDEQYF. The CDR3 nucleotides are TGTGCCACCAGCAGAGAAAGGACTTCTCGGGACGAGCAGTACTTC.

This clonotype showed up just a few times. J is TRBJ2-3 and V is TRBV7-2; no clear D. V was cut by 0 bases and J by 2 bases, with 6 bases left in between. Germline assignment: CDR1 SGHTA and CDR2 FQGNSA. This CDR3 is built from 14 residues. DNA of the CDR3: TGTGCCAGCAGCTTAGCTTTTAACACAGATACGCAGTATTTT. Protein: CASSLAFNTDTQYF.

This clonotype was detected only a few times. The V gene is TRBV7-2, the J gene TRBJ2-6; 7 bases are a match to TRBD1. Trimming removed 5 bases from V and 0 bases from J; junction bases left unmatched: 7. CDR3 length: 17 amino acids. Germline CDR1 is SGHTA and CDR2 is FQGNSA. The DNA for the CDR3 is TGTGCCAGCAGCCGACAGGGTTTATCCTCTGGGGCCAACGTCCTGACTTTC. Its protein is CASSRQGLSSGANVLTF. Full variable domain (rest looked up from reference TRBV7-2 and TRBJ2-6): GAGVSQSPSNKVTEKGKDVELRCDPISGHTALYWYRQSLGQGLEFLIYFQGNSAPDKSGLPSDRFSAERTGGSVSTLTIQRTQQEDSAVYLCASSRQGLSSGANVLTFGAGSRLTVL.

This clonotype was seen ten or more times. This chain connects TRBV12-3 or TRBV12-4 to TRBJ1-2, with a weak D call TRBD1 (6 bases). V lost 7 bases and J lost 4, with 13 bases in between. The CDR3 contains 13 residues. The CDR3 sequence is CASTGQPLYGYTF. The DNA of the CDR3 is TGTGCCAGCACCGGACAGCCTCTCTATGGCTACACCTTC.

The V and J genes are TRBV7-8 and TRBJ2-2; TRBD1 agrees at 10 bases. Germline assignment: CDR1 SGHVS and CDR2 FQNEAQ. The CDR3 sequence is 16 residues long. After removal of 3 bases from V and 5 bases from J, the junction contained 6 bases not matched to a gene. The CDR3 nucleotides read TGTGCCAGCAGCTTGGACAGGGGGAAAGGAACCGGGGAGCTGTTTTTT. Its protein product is CASSLDRGKGTGELFF.

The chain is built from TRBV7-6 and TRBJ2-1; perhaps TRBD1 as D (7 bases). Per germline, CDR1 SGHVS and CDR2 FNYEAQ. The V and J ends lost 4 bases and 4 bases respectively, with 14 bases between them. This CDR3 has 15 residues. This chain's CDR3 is CASSSPEGAYNEQFF. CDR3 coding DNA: TGTGCCAGCAGCTCTCCGGAGGGGGCTTACAATGAGCAGTTCTTC.

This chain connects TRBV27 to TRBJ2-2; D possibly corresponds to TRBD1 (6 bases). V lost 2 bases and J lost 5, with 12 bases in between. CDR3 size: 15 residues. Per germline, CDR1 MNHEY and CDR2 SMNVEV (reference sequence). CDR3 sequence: CASSLKGVGTGELFF. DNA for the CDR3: TGTGCCAGCAGTTTAAAGGGGGTAGGGACCGGGGAGCTGTTTTTT.

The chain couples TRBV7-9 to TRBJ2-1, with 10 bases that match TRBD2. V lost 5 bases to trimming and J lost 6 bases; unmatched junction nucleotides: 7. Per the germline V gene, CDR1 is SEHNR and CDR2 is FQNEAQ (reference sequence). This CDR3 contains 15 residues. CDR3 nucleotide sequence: TGTGCCAGCAGCCCGGGACTAGCGTTTAGCAATGAGCAGTTCTTC. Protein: CASSPGLAFSNEQFF.

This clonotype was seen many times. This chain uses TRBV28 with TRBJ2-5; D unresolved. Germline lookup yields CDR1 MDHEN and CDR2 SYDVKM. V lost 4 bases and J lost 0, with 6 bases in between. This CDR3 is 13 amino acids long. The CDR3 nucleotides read TGTGCCAGCAGTTCACGGAACCAAGAGACCCAGTACTTC. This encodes CASSSRNQETQYF.

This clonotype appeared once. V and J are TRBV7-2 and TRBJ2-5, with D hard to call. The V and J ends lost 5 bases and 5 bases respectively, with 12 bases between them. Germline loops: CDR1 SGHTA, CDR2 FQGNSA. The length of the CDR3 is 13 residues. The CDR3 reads CASSTLARETQYF. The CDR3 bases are TGTGCCAGCAGCACACTGGCCCGTGAGACCCAGTACTTC.

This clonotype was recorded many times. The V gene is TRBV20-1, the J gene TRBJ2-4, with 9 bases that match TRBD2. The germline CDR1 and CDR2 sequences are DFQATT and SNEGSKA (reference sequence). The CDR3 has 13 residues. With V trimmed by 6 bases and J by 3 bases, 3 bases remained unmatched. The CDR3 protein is CSAAGGDKNIQYF. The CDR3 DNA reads TGCAGTGCCGCGGGAGGGGACAAAAACATTCAGTACTTC.

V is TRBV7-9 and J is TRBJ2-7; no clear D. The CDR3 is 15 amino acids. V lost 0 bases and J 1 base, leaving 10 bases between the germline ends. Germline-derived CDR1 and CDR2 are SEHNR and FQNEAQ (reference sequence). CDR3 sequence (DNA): TGTGCCAGCAGCTTAGCGTCTCACCGGTCCTACGAGCAGTACTTC. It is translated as CASSLASHRSYEQYF.

CDR3: CASSLPGEYEQYF. DNA of the CDR3: TGTGCCAGCAGCTTGCCGGGAGAGTACGAGCAGTACTTC. The chain links TRBV5-6 to TRBJ2-7; a weak D match, TRBD2 (6 bases). The CDR3 length is 13 residues. The V gene's germline CDR1 is SGHDT and CDR2 YYEEEE. Trimming removed 1 base from V and 4 bases from J, with 9 bases in between.

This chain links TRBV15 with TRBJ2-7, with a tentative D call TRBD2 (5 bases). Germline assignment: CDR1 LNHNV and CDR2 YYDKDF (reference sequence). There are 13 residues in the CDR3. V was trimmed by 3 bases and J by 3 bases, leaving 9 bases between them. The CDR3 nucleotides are TGTGCCACCAGCAGTGCCGCGGGCTACGAGCAGTACTTC. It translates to CATSSAAGYEQYF.

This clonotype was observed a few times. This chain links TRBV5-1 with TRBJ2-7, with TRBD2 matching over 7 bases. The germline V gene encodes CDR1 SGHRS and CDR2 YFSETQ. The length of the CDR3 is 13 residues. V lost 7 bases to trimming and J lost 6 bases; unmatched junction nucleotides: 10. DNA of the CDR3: TGCGCCAGCGTCCTAATAGGGGAGGGCGAGCAGTACTTC. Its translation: CASVLIGEGEQYF.

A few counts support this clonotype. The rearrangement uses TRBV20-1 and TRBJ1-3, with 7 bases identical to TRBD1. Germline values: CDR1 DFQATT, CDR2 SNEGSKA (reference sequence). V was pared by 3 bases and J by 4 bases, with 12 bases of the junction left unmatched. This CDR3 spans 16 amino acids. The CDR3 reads CSASYQGDSYGNTIYF. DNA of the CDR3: TGCAGTGCTAGTTACCAGGGGGACTCTTACGGAAACACCATATATTTT.

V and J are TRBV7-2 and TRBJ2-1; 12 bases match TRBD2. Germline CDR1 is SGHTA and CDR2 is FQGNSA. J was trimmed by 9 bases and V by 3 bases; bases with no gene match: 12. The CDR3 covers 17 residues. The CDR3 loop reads CASSLRLRLAGDIEQFF. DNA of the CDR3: TGTGCCAGCAGCTTGAGACTCCGACTAGCGGGAGATATTGAGCAGTTCTTC.

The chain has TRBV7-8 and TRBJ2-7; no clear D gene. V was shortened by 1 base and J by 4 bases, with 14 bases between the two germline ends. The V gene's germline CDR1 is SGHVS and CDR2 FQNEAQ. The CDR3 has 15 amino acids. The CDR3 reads CASSLDVRQVYEQYF. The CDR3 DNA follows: TGTGCCAGCAGCTTAGATGTCAGGCAGGTGTACGAGCAGTACTTC.

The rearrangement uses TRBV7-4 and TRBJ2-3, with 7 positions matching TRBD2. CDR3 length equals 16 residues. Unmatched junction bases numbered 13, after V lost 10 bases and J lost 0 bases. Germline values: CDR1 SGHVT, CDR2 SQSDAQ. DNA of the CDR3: TGTGCCACCCGCGCCGGGCTAGCGGCAAGCACAGATACGCAGTATTTT. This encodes CATRAGLAASTDTQYF.

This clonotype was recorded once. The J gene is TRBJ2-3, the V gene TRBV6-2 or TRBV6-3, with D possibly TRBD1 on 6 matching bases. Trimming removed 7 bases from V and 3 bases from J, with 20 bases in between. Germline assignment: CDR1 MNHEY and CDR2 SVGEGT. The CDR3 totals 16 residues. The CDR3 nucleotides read TGTGCCAGCACCCCTAAAGGGATCAGGGGTACAGATACGCAGTATTTT. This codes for CASTPKGIRGTDTQYF.

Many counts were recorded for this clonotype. As DNA, the CDR3 is TGTGCCAGCAGTTACTCGACAGGGGGCGATCCAAAAGAGACCCAGTACTTC. Amino acid sequence: CASSYSTGGDPKETQYF. This rearrangement joins TRBV6-2 or TRBV6-3 to TRBJ2-5; 10 bases fit TRBD1. Germline V gene lookup returns CDR1 MNHEY and CDR2 SVGEGT. V lost 0 bases, J lost 3 bases, and 7 bases stayed unmatched. The CDR3 covers 17 residues.